A single sample is the source of the 27 T cell receptor beta chains below, sequenced in a study of cytomegalovirus exposure and HLA in healthy donors. In the PCR, 60 Vbeta and 13 Jbeta primers were used. Some clones are missing from TCRdb's copy, which holds only in-frame ones; the method was immunoSEQ multiplex PCR. The sample lists 160,000 or so clones, 60% to 80% occurring once. Sequencing was performed on PBMCs. Source of these receptors: a woman in her twenties or thirties in good health and CMV-seronegative.

This clone was seen a handful of times. The chain uses TRBV19 and TRBJ1-5; TRBD1 matches 8 bases. The CDR3 totals 18 residues. Looked up from germline, CDR1 is LNHDA and CDR2 is SQIVND (reference sequence). V shed 3 bases and J 2 bases; nucleotides not matched to a gene: 12. The CDR3 coding sequence is TGTGCCAGTAGTATCACGTCAGGGGGCCGTGGAGGCAATCAGCCCCAGCATTTT. This codes for CASSITSGGRGGNQPQHF.

The CDR3 reads CASSQDFVGSYEQYF. The CDR3 coding sequence is TGTGCCAGCAGCCAAGATTTTGTCGGGTCCTACGAGCAGTACTTC. The J gene is TRBJ2-7, the V gene TRBV4-2; D uncertain. The CDR3 length is 15 residues. Germline assignment: CDR1 LGHNA and CDR2 YNFKEQ. Trimming shortened V by 0 bases and J by 1 base, and 10 bases separated the two germline ends.

This clone showed up just once. This chain uses TRBV18 with TRBJ1-1; tentative D call: TRBD1 (6 bases). This CDR3 region has 18 residues. From germline, CDR1 is KGHSH and CDR2 LQKENI. Trimming took 3 bases from V and 0 from J, leaving 20 bases between them. For the CDR3, the DNA is TGTGCCAGCTCACCGGGGGGGGCGCGAGGGATTATGAACACTGAAGCTTTCTTT. Translated, it gives CASSPGGARGIMNTEAFF.

This clone was detected only once. The DNA of the CDR3 is TGTGCCATCAGGCCCCCGGGACAGGGGATCTACGAGCAGTACTTC. Residues: CAIRPPGQGIYEQYF. The chain combines TRBV10-3 with TRBJ2-7; 10 bases match TRBD1. The V gene's germline CDR1 is ENHRY and CDR2 SYGVKD. After removal of 6 bases from V and 3 bases from J, the junction contained 8 bases not matched to a gene. The CDR3 runs to 15 residues.

The J gene is TRBJ2-5, the V gene TRBV2; 13 nucleotides line up with TRBD2. V dropped 2 bases and J dropped 0; count of bases not matched to a gene: 12. Germline V lookup: CDR1 SNHLY, CDR2 FYNNEI. There are 20 residues in the CDR3. The CDR3 protein is CASSENTHAGLAGYQETQYF. CDR3 DNA sequence: TGTGCCAGCAGTGAAAACACTCACGCGGGACTAGCGGGGTACCAAGAGACCCAGTACTTC. Full variable domain (rest looked up from reference TRBV2 and TRBJ2-5): EPEVTQTPSHQVTQMGQEVILRCVPISNHLYFYWYRQILGQKVEFLVSFYNNEISEKSEIFDDQFSVERPDGSNFTLKIRSTKLEDSAMYFCASSENTHAGLAGYQETQYFGPGTRLLVL.

Many counts were recorded for this clone. This CDR3 reads CASSTSQGASDTQYF. Written as DNA, the CDR3 is TGTGCCAGCAGTACTTCACAGGGTGCGTCAGATACGCAGTATTTT. The chain joins TRBV6-1 to TRBJ2-3; the D gene is possibly TRBD1 (6 bases). V lost 5 bases and J lost 4, with 16 bases in between. CDR1 and CDR2 from the germline V gene are MNHNS and SASEGT. The CDR3 is made up of 15 amino acids.

The J gene is TRBJ1-2, the V gene TRBV7-2; D is unclear. Trimming removed 4 bases at V and 9 bases at J, with 12 bases between. The CDR3 is 12 residues long. Germline V lookup: CDR1 SGHTA, CDR2 FQGNSA. The CDR3 region is CASSSPPGRYTF. Here the CDR3 DNA reads TGTGCCAGCAGCTCCCCCCCCGGTCGCTACACCTTC.

The rearrangement joins TRBV7-9 to TRBJ1-5; 9 bases are a match to TRBD1. With V trimmed by 6 bases and J by 2 bases, 5 bases remained unmatched. Germline V gene data show CDR1 as SEHNR and CDR2 as FQNEAQ (reference sequence). The CDR3 runs 15 residues. CDR3 loop: CASSSTGGGNQPQHF. The CDR3 DNA reads as TGTGCCAGCAGTTCCACAGGGGGCGGCAATCAGCCCCAGCATTTT.

The chain employs TRBV19 and TRBJ2-1; maybe TRBD1 (5 bases). Trimming stripped 8 bases from V and 4 bases from J, with 12 bases between. The CDR3 length is 13 residues. Germline-derived CDR1 and CDR2 are LNHDA and SQIVND (reference sequence). CDR3 protein: CASGARPYNEQFF. The CDR3 nucleotides read TGTGCCAGTGGGGCTAGACCTTACAATGAGCAGTTCTTC.

A single count supports this clone. This chain links TRBV6-5 with TRBJ1-6; the D gene is possibly TRBD1 (5 bases). CDR1 is MNHEY and CDR2 is SVGAGI in the germline V gene. CDR3 length equals 14 residues. The V end lost 4 bases, the J end lost 6 bases, and 10 bases lay between the germline ends. The CDR3 nucleotides read TGTGCCAGCAGTTTCAGGGTGGGTAATTCACCCCTCCACTTT. It specifies CASSFRVGNSPLHF.

This clone has just a few counts. The chain combines TRBV28 with TRBJ2-2, with TRBD2 as a possible D gene (6 bases). CDR1 and CDR2 (germline): MDHEN, SYDVKM. This CDR3 is built from 13 residues. V lost 3 bases and J lost 7, with 9 bases in between. CDR3 sequence reads: CASSLTSHGELFF. In DNA, the CDR3 is TGTGCCAGCAGTTTGACTAGTCACGGGGAGCTGTTTTTT.

V and J are TRBV19 and TRBJ1-5, with 7 bases lining up with TRBD1. CDR3 size: 15 residues. Germline CDR1 reads LNHDA; CDR2 reads SQIVND (reference sequence). J lost 1 base, V lost 5 bases, and 5 bases had no gene match. For the CDR3, the DNA is TGTGCCAGTAGTTCCGGGACAGCCAGCAATCAGCCCCAGCATTTT. It translates to CASSSGTASNQPQHF. Based on the CDR3 plus reference TRBV19 and TRBJ1-5, the full variable domain is DGGITQSPKYLFRKEGQNVTLSCEQNLNHDAMYWYRQDPGQGLRLIYYSQIVNDFQKGDIAEGYSVSREKKESFPLTVTSAQKNPTAFYLCASSSGTASNQPQHFGDGTRLSIL.

This rearrangement joins TRBV6-1 to TRBJ2-5; TRBD2 agrees at 11 bases. The germline gives CDR1 MNHNS, CDR2 SASEGT. The CDR3 loop spans 18 amino acids. The J segment lost 2 bases and the V segment lost 4 bases, leaving 12 bases of the junction unmatched. The CDR3 sequence is CASSGRLAGIPGQETQYF. As DNA, the CDR3 is TGTGCCAGCAGTGGTAGACTAGCGGGGATCCCTGGGCAAGAGACCCAGTACTTC.

The chain links TRBV13 to TRBJ1-4; TRBD1 is a possible D gene (6 bases). CDR3 length: 18 residues. Looked up from germline, CDR1 is PRHDT and CDR2 is FYEKMQ (reference sequence). Trimming removed 2 bases at V and 2 bases at J, with 18 bases between. The DNA for the CDR3 is TGTGCCAGCAGCTTATTCCACAACAGGGATGGGACTAATGAAAAACTGTTTTTT. This codes for CASSLFHNRDGTNEKLFF.

This clone was picked up one time. The gene calls are TRBV6-4 and TRBJ1-1, with D tentatively TRBD1 (6 bases). Germline V gene data show CDR1 as MRHNA and CDR2 as SNTAGT. This CDR3 has 14 amino acids. Trimming pared 6 bases from V and 5 bases from J, leaving 16 bases between. CDR3 DNA sequence: TGTGCCAGCAGACCAACAGGGACGGGAACTGAAGCTTTCTTT. This gives the protein CASRPTGTGTEAFF.

The CDR3 spells CASSVLGQGVDTQYF. The CDR3, as DNA: TGTGCCAGCAGCGTTTTAGGACAGGGGGTGGATACGCAGTATTTT. The chain combines TRBV9 with TRBJ2-3; 10 bases line up with TRBD1. CDR1 SGDLS and CDR2 YYNGEE come from the germline V gene. The V and J ends lost 2 bases and 6 bases, in that order; junction bases with no gene match: 6. CDR3 size: 15 residues.

V usage is TRBV28 and J usage is TRBJ1-1, with D possibly TRBD1 on 5 matching bases. There are 15 residues in the CDR3. Trimming cost V 6 bases and J 0 bases, with 14 bases left between them. CDR1 and CDR2 from the germline V gene are MDHEN and SYDVKM. The CDR3 DNA follows: TGTGCCAGCAGCCCTCGGGGGGGGATGAACACTGAAGCTTTCTTT. Its protein product is CASSPRGGMNTEAFF.

The gene calls are TRBV5-5 and TRBJ1-6; TRBD1 might be the D (6 bases). The ends were cut back, 4 bases at V and 7 bases at J, with 15 bases in the middle. The CDR3 contains 15 residues. The germline gives CDR1 SGHKS, CDR2 YYEKEE (reference sequence). The CDR3 bases are TGTGCCAGCAGCCCGGCTACAGGGTCAAATTCACCCCTCCACTTT. Protein: CASSPATGSNSPLHF.

The chain uses TRBV28 and TRBJ2-5, with 10 bases fitting TRBD1. Germline loops: CDR1 MDHEN, CDR2 SYDVKM. V was clipped by 5 bases and J by 1 base; unmatched bases: 10. This CDR3 region has 17 residues. This chain's CDR3 is CASSAPTGGFAQETQYF. The CDR3 DNA follows: TGTGCCAGCAGTGCCCCGACAGGGGGCTTTGCCCAAGAGACCCAGTACTTC.

V and J are TRBV6-1 and TRBJ2-5; weak D call: TRBD2 (6 bases). The CDR3 is made up of 13 amino acids. The germline V gene has CDR1 MNHNS and CDR2 SASEGT. Trimming left V 4 bases short and J 3 bases short, with 9 bases between. The CDR3 reads CASSVPGEETQYF. The CDR3, as DNA: TGTGCCAGCAGTGTTCCGGGGGAAGAGACCCAGTACTTC.

The chain combines TRBV5-1 with TRBJ2-5, with D hard to call. The CDR3 sequence is 13 residues long. Deletions cut 5 bases from V and 2 bases from J, with 10 bases between. Germline V CDR1 and CDR2: SGHRS, YFSETQ. This CDR3 is CASRIVAQETQYF. For the CDR3, the DNA is TGCGCCAGCAGGATAGTAGCACAAGAGACCCAGTACTTC.

V gene TRBV30 combines with J gene TRBJ1-1; D call uncertain. V lost 1 base, J lost 0 bases, and 18 bases lay in between. The CDR3 length is 17 residues. In germline, CDR1 is GTSNPN, CDR2 SVGIG (reference sequence). CDR3 coding DNA: TGTGCCTGGAGTGCGTCACATCAGAACCCCATGAACACTGAAGCTTTCTTT. Its protein product is CAWSASHQNPMNTEAFF.

V is TRBV10-3 and J is TRBJ1-5; D not certain. Deletions cut 3 bases from V and 11 bases from J, with 14 bases between. The CDR3 length is 13 residues. The germline V gene has CDR1 ENHRY and CDR2 SYGVKD. The CDR3 DNA is TGTGCCATCAGTGATAACCCCCTGGTAGCCCAGCATTTT. As protein: CAISDNPLVAQHF.

V and J are TRBV12-5 and TRBJ2-7, with D unclear. Per germline, CDR1 LGHNT and CDR2 FRNRAP. V gave up 6 bases and J gave up 0 bases, with 9 bases separating them. CDR3 length: 13 amino acids. The CDR3 loop reads CASGLTASYEQYF. CDR3 DNA sequence: TGTGCTAGTGGCCTCACTGCCTCCTACGAGCAGTACTTC.

CDR3 sequence reads: CASSLGQLNQPQHF. The CDR3 region has the DNA TGTGCCAGCAGTCTCGGACAGCTCAATCAGCCCCAGCATTTT. This chain connects TRBV2 to TRBJ1-5, with D maybe TRBD1 (6 bases). The CDR3 extends over 14 amino acids. Germline V CDR1 and CDR2: SNHLY, FYNNEI. V was pared by 5 bases and J by 3 bases, with 11 bases between.

The chain joins TRBV6-5 to TRBJ1-4, with 7 bases aligning to TRBD1. This CDR3 is 14 amino acids long. The germline gives CDR1 MNHEY, CDR2 SVGAGI. Germline trimming cut 6 bases from V and 5 bases from J; bases unmatched to any gene: 6. CDR3 bases: TGTGCCAGCAGGGCACCGACAGGGAATGAAAAACTGTTTTTT. Its protein product is CASRAPTGNEKLFF.

This clone appeared a few times. The chain uses TRBV18 and TRBJ2-7, with TRBD1 matching 8 bases. Germline V gene lookup returns CDR1 KGHSH and CDR2 LQKENI. Unmatched junction bases numbered 4, after V lost 0 bases and J lost 0 bases. CDR3 length: 16 residues. Written as DNA, the CDR3 is TGTGCCAGCTCACCACCACAGGGGGGCCTCTCCTACGAGCAGTACTTC. Encoded protein: CASSPPQGGLSYEQYF.